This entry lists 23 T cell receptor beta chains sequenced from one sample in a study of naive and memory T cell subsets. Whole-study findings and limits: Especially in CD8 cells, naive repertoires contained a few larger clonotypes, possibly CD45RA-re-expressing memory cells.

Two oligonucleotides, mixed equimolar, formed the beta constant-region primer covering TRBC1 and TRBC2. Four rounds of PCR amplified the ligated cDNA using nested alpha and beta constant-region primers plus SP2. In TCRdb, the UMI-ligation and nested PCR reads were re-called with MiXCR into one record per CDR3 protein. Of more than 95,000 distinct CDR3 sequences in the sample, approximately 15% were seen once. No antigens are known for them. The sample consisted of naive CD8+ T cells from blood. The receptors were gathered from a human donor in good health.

The CDR3 sequence is CASTPRWATEAFF. The CDR3 nucleotides are TGTGCCAGCACCCCCCGGTGGGCCACTGAAGCTTTCTTT. The gene calls are TRBV12-3 or TRBV12-4 and TRBJ1-1; unclear D gene. The length of the CDR3 is 13 residues. V shed 7 bases and J shed 4 bases, with 13 bases lying between them.

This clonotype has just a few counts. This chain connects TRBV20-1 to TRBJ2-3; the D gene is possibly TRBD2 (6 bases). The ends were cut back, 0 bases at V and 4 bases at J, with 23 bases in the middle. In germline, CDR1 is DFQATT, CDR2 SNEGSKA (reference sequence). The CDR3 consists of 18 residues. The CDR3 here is CSARDGLGAGTGADTQYF. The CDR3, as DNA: TGCAGTGCTAGAGATGGTTTAGGGGCGGGGACCGGGGCAGATACGCAGTATTTT.

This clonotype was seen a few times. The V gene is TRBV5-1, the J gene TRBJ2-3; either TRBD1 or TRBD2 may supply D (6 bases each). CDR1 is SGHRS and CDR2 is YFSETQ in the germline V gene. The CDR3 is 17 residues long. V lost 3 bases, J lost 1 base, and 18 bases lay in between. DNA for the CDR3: TGCGCCAGCAGCTACACCGGGGGCATACAGCGCACAGATACGCAGTATTTT. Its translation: CASSYTGGIQRTDTQYF.

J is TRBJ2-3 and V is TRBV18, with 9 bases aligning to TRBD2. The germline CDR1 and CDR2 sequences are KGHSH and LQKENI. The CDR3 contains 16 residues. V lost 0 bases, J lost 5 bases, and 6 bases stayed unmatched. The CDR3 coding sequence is TGTGCCAGCTCACCACCGGCTAGCGGGACGGGAGATACGCAGTATTTT. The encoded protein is CASSPPASGTGDTQYF.

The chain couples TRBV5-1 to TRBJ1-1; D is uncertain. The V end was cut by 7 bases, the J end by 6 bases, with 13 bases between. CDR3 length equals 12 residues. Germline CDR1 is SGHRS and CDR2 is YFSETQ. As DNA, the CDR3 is TGCGCCAGCGGTGGGGAGGAAGCTGAAGCTTTCTTT. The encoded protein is CASGGEEAEAFF.

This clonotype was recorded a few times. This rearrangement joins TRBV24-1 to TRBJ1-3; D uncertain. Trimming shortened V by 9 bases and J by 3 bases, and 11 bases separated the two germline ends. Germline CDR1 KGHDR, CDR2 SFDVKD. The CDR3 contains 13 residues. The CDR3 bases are TGTGCCACCCCAGGATACTTTGGAAACACCATATATTTT. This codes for CATPGYFGNTIYF.

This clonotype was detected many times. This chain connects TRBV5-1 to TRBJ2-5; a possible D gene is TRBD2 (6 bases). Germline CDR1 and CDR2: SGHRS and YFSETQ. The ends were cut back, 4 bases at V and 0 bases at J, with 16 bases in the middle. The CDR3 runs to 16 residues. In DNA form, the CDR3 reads TGCGCCAGCAGCCTATGGGGTCCGGGGGACCAAGAGACCCAGTACTTC. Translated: CASSLWGPGDQETQYF.

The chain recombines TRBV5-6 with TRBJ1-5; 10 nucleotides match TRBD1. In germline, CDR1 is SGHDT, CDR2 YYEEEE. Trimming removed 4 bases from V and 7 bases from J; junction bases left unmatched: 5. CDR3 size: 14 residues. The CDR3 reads CASSQGQGEQPQHF. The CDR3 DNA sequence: TGTGCCAGCAGCCAAGGACAGGGGGAACAGCCCCAGCATTTT.

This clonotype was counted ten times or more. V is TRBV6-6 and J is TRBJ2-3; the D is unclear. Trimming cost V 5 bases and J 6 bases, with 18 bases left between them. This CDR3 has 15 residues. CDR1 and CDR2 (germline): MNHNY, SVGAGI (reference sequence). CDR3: CASSKTETTPDTQYF. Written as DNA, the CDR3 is TGTGCCAGCAGTAAAACCGAAACTACCCCCGATACGCAGTATTTT.

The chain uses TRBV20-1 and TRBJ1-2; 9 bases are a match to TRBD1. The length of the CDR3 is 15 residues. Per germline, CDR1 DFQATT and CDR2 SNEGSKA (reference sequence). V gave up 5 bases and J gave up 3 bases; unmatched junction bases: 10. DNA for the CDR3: TGCAGTGCTGGGGTACTTAGGACAGGGGACTATGGCTACACCTTC. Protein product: CSAGVLRTGDYGYTF.

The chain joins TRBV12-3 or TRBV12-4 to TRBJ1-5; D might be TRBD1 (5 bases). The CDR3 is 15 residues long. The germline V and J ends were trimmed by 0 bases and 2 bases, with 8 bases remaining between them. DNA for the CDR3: TGTGCCAGCAGTTTAGCCAGGGCCGGCAATCAGCCCCAGCATTTT. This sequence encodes CASSLARAGNQPQHF.

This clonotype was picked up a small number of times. The CDR3 loop reads CASSYSEREINEQFF. In nucleotides, the CDR3 is TGTGCCAGCAGTTACTCGGAGCGGGAGATCAATGAGCAGTTCTTC. J is TRBJ2-1 and V is TRBV6-5, with 8 bases aligning to TRBD2. The V gene end was trimmed by 0 bases and the J gene end by 6 bases; junction bases not matched to a gene: 4. Per the germline V gene, CDR1 is MNHEY and CDR2 is SVGAGI. The CDR3 has 15 residues.

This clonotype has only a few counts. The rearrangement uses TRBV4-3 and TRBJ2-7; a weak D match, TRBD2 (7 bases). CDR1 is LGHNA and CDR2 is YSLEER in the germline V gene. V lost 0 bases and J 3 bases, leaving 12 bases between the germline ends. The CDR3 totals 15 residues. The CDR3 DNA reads TGCGCCAGCAGCCAAGACGGGGGGCAGTTCTACGAGCAGTACTTC. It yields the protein CASSQDGGQFYEQYF.

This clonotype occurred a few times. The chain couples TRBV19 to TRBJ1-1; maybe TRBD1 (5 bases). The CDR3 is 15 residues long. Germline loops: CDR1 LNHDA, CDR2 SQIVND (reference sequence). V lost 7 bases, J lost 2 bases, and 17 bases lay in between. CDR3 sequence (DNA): TGTGCCAGTACTGAATTCGGGCAGGGAAACACTGAAGCTTTCTTT. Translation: CASTEFGQGNTEAFF.

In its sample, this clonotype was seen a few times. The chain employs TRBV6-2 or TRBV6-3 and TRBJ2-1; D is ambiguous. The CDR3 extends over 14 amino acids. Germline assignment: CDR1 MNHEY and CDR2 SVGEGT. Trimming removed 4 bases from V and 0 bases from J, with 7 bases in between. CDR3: CASSSWGSYNEQFF. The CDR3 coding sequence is TGTGCCAGCAGTTCGTGGGGCTCCTACAATGAGCAGTTCTTC.

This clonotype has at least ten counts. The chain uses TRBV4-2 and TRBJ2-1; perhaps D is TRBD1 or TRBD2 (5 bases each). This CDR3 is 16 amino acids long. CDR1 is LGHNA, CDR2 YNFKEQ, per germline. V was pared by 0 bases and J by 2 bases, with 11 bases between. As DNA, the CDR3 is TGTGCCAGCAGCCAAGAAGGGCAGGGACCCTACAATGAGCAGTTCTTC. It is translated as CASSQEGQGPYNEQFF.

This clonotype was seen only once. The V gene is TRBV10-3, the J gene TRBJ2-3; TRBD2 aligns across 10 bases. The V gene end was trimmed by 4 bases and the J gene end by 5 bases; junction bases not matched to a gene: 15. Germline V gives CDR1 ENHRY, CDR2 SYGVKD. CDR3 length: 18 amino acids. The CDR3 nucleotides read TGTGCCATCAGTGCGGTCCCTCAGCTAGCGGGAGTTGAAGATACGCAGTATTTT. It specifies CAISAVPQLAGVEDTQYF.

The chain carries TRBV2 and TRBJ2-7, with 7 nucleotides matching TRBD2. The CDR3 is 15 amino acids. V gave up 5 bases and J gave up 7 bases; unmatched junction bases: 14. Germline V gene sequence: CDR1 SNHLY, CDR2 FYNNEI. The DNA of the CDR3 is TGTGCCAGCAGTTATCCGGGACTACCGCCGCCGGAGCAGTACTTC. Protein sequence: CASSYPGLPPPEQYF.

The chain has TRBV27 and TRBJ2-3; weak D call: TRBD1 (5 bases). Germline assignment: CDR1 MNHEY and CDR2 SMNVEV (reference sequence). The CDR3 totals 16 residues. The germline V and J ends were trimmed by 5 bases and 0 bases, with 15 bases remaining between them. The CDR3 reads CASSGHQTDSTDTQYF. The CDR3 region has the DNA TGTGCCAGCAGTGGACATCAGACGGATAGCACAGATACGCAGTATTTT.

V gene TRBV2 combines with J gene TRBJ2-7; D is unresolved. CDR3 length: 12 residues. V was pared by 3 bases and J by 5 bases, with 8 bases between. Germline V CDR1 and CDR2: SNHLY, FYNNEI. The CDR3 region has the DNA TGTGCCAGCAGTGACATGGGAAACGAGCAGTACTTC. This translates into CASSDMGNEQYF. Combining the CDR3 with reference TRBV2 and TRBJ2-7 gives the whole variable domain EPEVTQTPSHQVTQMGQEVILRCVPISNHLYFYWYRQILGQKVEFLVSFYNNEISEKSEIFDDQFSVERPDGSNFTLKIRSTKLEDSAMYFCASSDMGNEQYFGPGTRLTVT.

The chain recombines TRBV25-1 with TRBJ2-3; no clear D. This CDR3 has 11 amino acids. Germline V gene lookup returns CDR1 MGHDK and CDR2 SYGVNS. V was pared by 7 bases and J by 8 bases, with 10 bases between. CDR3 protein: CASTLWSTQYF. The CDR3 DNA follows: TGTGCCAGCACCCTCTGGAGTACGCAGTATTTT. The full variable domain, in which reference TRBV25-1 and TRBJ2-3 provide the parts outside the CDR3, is EADIYQTPRYLVIGTGKKITLECSQTMGHDKMYWYQQDPGMELHLIHYSYGVNSTEKGDLSSESTVSRIRTEHFPLTLESARPSHTSQYLCASTLWSTQYFGPGTRLTVL.

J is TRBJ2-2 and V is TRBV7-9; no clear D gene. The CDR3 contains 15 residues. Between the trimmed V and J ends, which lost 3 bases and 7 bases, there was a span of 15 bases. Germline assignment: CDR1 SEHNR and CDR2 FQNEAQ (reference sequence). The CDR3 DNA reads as TGTGCCAGCAGCTTCCTAAGTGGGCTAATCGGGGAGCTGTTTTTT. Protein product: CASSFLSGLIGELFF.

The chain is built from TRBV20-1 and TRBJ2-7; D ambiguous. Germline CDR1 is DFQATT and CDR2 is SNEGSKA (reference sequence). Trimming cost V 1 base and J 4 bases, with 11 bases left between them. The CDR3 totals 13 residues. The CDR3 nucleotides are TGCAGTGCTAGAGGGACGCTAGGATACGAGCAGTACTTC. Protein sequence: CSARGTLGYEQYF.